A single T cell receptor (beta chain) is shown here with its context. Its antigen is not identified. The data stem from a study of lymphopenia after photon versus proton radiotherapy. The data were produced by immunoSEQ multiplex PCR, yet TCRdb's version contains in-frame clones alone and is incomplete. The table lists approximately 4,900 clones, around 89% of them singletons. Germline values: CDR1 SGHRS, CDR2 YFSETQ. V was clipped by 4 bases and J by 3 bases; unmatched bases: 9. The CDR3 is made up of 16 amino acids. Study-level points and caveats: Post-nadir diversity loss with photons came from oligoclonal expansion, particularly CD8+ Temra cells. Proton therapy kept repertoires fairly stable, unlike photons, which gained effector/memory cells.

The chain links TRBV5-1 to TRBJ2-1, with 8 bases matching TRBD2. Sequences were derived from peripheral blood, sampled from a patient treated with photon-based radiotherapy. This receptor was obtained from an elderly man with cholangiocarcinoma. CDR3 sequence (DNA): TGCGCCAGCAGCAGGGGGTCTACTAGCGGCTACAATGAGCAGTTCTTC. It translates to CASSRGSTSGYNEQFF.